A single TCR beta chain is shown here with its context. The antigen is not known. V lost 2 bases, J lost 11 bases, and 15 bases lay in between. The germline CDR1 and CDR2 sequences are SGHDN and FVKESK. This CDR3 contains 13 residues. Combining a sample-barcoded 5' primer with a J-beta primer mix, a second PCR ran for about 7 to 11 cycles. Each cDNA molecule, via a template-switch adaptor with 12 random nucleotides, was tagged. Using its own MiXCR run on the 5' RACE reads, TCRdb lists one record per CDR3 protein. The table shows under 1,000,000 distinct CDR3 sequences, with around 36% occurring only once. The sample comes from a study of blood T cells in healthy people across ages. As for the study in general: Roughly one uniquely barcoded beta molecule per two T cells was captured. Study-wide results and caveats: The authors considered diversity estimates from one million T cells to be underestimates.

Input material: blood. The chain has TRBV14 and TRBJ1-1, with D perhaps matching TRBD1 (5 bases). The clonotype was recovered from a man younger than 35 in good health. The DNA of the CDR3 is TGTGCCAGCAGCCAACCCCTGGGGGGGTCGGCTTTCTTT. This codes for CASSQPLGGSAFF.